The 27 T cell receptor beta chains listed next were all sequenced from one sample in a study of PD-1 blockade in classical Hodgkin lymphoma. Each and every patient relapsed after autologous stem cell transplantation, and patients got differing brentuximab vedotin exposure. Clones were read by immunoSEQ multiplex PCR, and TCRdb kept only the in-frame ones, dropping some. Here the sample spans 15,000 or so clones, 80% to 90% being singletons. The input for sequencing was peripheral blood mononuclear cells (PBMCs), taken at baseline. The source of these receptors is a human donor with classical Hodgkin lymphoma.

V usage is TRBV9 and J usage is TRBJ2-2; no clear D gene. The length of the CDR3 is 14 residues. V dropped 3 bases and J dropped 2 bases, with 8 bases sitting between them. Germline values: CDR1 SGDLS, CDR2 YYNGEE. The CDR3 region is CASSALHNTGELFF. The CDR3 DNA sequence: TGTGCCAGCAGCGCCCTACATAACACCGGGGAGCTGTTTTTT.

The chain uses TRBV5-1 and TRBJ2-7; possible D gene TRBD1, 5 bases. The V end lost 1 base, the J end lost 3 bases, and 17 bases lay between the germline ends. Germline V lookup: CDR1 SGHRS, CDR2 YFSETQ. The CDR3 consists of 16 residues. CDR3 residues: CASSLLNPTDLYEQYF. CDR3 DNA: TGCGCCAGCAGCTTGCTCAACCCGACAGACCTCTACGAGCAGTACTTC.

The V gene is TRBV10-3, the J gene TRBJ1-1; 7 positions match TRBD1. Germline V gene lookup returns CDR1 ENHRY and CDR2 SYGVKD. V shed 2 bases, J shed 1 base, and the junction held 4 bases outside the gene matches. CDR3 length equals 15 residues. In DNA form, the CDR3 reads TGTGCCATCAGTGAGAGGGGACAGCCGAACACTGAAGCTTTCTTT. As protein: CAISERGQPNTEAFF.

The chain employs TRBV7-2 and TRBJ2-7; D remains ambiguous. Trimming left V 5 bases short and J 1 base short, with 12 bases between. The germline gives CDR1 SGHTA, CDR2 FQGNSA. CDR3 length: 14 amino acids. The CDR3 coding sequence is TGTGCCAGCAGCCCCTCCGACCAATCCTACGAGCAGTACTTC. Encoded protein: CASSPSDQSYEQYF.

This chain links TRBV7-9 with TRBJ2-5, with D uncertain. V dropped 1 base and J dropped 2 bases, with 14 bases sitting between them. The CDR3 contains 16 residues. Germline assignment: CDR1 SEHNR and CDR2 FQNEAQ (reference sequence). Written as DNA, the CDR3 is TGTGCCAGCAGCTTAGGGTGGCCTAACAAACAAGAGACCCAGTACTTC. Translated: CASSLGWPNKQETQYF.

This clone was recorded only once. The V and J genes are TRBV7-2 and TRBJ1-2, with 8 bases matching TRBD1. V shed 5 bases and J 3 bases; nucleotides not matched to a gene: 5. The CDR3 loop spans 14 amino acids. The germline V gene encodes CDR1 SGHTA and CDR2 FQGNSA. The CDR3 sequence is CASSPRTGYYGYTF. CDR3 sequence (DNA): TGTGCCAGCAGCCCCCGGACAGGGTACTATGGCTACACCTTC.

The V and J genes are TRBV7-9 and TRBJ2-7; D may be TRBD1 or TRBD2 (5 bases each). The germline V gene has CDR1 SEHNR and CDR2 FQNEAQ (reference sequence). The V and J ends lost 2 bases and 0 bases respectively, with 11 bases between them. The CDR3 has 15 amino acids. CDR3 protein: CASSLLGTDSYEQYF. Here the CDR3 DNA reads TGTGCCAGCAGCTTACTTGGGACGGACTCCTACGAGCAGTACTTC.

This clone is a singleton in its sample. The V and J genes are TRBV7-3 and TRBJ1-1, with D tentatively TRBD1 (5 bases). Germline V gene data show CDR1 as SGHTA and CDR2 as FQGTGA. The CDR3 has 12 amino acids. The germline V and J ends were trimmed by 5 bases and 9 bases, with 13 bases remaining between them. The CDR3 DNA is TGTGCCAGCAGCATCTACAGGAGCCAAGCTTTCTTT. Amino acids: CASSIYRSQAFF.

This clone was found a few times. The chain employs TRBV5-1 and TRBJ2-1, with D uncertain. The V gene lost 2 bases and the J gene lost 4 bases, with 1 base spanning the gap. Germline CDR1 is SGHRS and CDR2 is YFSETQ. The CDR3 runs 11 residues. Here the CDR3 reads CASSFYNEQFF. CDR3 coding DNA: TGCGCCAGCAGCTTTTACAATGAGCAGTTCTTC. The variable domain in full, with the rest retrieved from reference TRBV5-1 and TRBJ2-1, is KAGVTQTPRYLIKTRGQQVTLSCSPISGHRSVSWYQQTPGQGLQFLFEYFSETQRNKGNFPGRFSGRQFSNSRSEMNVSTLELGDSALYLCASSFYNEQFFGPGTRLTVL.

The rearrangement links TRBV2 to TRBJ2-2; TRBD1 matches at 7 bases. This CDR3 contains 14 residues. Germline CDR1 SNHLY, CDR2 FYNNEI. J was trimmed by 1 base and V by 6 bases; bases with no gene match: 2. The CDR3: CASSWTGNTGELFF. CDR3 in DNA: TGTGCCAGCAGCTGGACAGGGAACACCGGGGAGCTGTTTTTT.

The chain combines TRBV15 with TRBJ1-6; 7 nucleotides agree with TRBD1. The CDR3 totals 15 residues. Germline V gives CDR1 LNHNV, CDR2 YYDKDF (reference sequence). The ends lost 6 bases at V and 8 bases at J; junction bases unmatched: 10. In DNA form, the CDR3 reads TGTGCCACCAGACGACAGGGAGCTCTTTATTCACCCCTCCACTTT. This encodes CATRRQGALYSPLHF.

V is TRBV7-3 and J is TRBJ2-7; 7 bases are shared with TRBD1. The germline V gene encodes CDR1 SGHTA and CDR2 FQGTGA. The CDR3 runs to 14 residues. J gave up 6 bases and V 0 bases, and 5 bases lay outside the gene matches. The CDR3 sequence: CASSLTGTATEQYF. The CDR3 DNA reads as TGTGCCAGCAGCTTAACGGGGACAGCGACCGAGCAGTACTTC. Full variable domain (remainder filled in from reference TRBV7-3 and TRBJ2-7): GAGVSQTPSNKVTEKGKYVELRCDPISGHTALYWYRQSLGQGPEFLIYFQGTGAADDSGLPNDRFFAVRPEGSVSTLKIQRTERGDSAVYLCASSLTGTATEQYFGPGTRLTVT.

The gene calls are TRBV19 and TRBJ1-2, with D tentatively TRBD1 (5 bases). The CDR3 length is 14 residues. Germline CDR1 is LNHDA and CDR2 is SQIVND (reference sequence). V was pared by 0 bases and J by 7 bases, with 12 bases between. CDR3 region: CASSIDGAAPGYTF. In DNA, the CDR3 is TGTGCCAGTAGTATAGATGGGGCAGCCCCTGGCTACACCTTC.

This clone was seen once. This chain joins TRBV7-9 and TRBJ2-1, with D perhaps TRBD1 or TRBD2 (5 bases each). CDR1 and CDR2 (germline): SEHNR, FQNEAQ (reference sequence). V was pared by 5 bases and J by 13 bases, with 12 bases between. The CDR3 totals 11 residues. CDR3 sequence: CASSRGTGQFF. CDR3 in DNA: TGTGCCAGCAGCCGTGGGACCGGACAGTTCTTC.

The CDR3 DNA sequence: TGTGCCAGCAGTTTATCCAGGGGACCGGGCGAAAAACTGTTTTTT. It encodes CASSLSRGPGEKLFF. V and J are TRBV28 and TRBJ1-4; a possible D gene is TRBD1 (6 bases). The CDR3 covers 15 residues. Looked up from germline, CDR1 is MDHEN and CDR2 is SYDVKM. Trimming pared 1 base from V and 8 bases from J, leaving 14 bases between.

This rearrangement joins TRBV7-9 to TRBJ1-4; D uncertain. The CDR3 runs 13 residues. Germline assignment: CDR1 SEHNR and CDR2 FQNEAQ (reference sequence). The germline V and J ends were trimmed by 2 bases and 8 bases, with 9 bases remaining between them. The CDR3 region has the DNA TGTGCCAGCAGCTTAAATCCGGGGGAAAAACTGTTTTTT. Translating gives CASSLNPGEKLFF.

This clone is a singleton in its sample. The gene calls are TRBV5-1 and TRBJ2-1; D is uncertain. Germline CDR1 and CDR2: SGHRS and YFSETQ. There are 15 residues in the CDR3. Trimming shortened V by 0 bases and J by 5 bases, and 12 bases separated the two germline ends. CDR3 coding DNA: TGCGCCAGCAGCTTGGGAGCCACCGGCCACAATGAGCAGTTCTTC. Encoded protein: CASSLGATGHNEQFF.

This clone was seen only a few times. V gene TRBV12-5 combines with J gene TRBJ1-5; D is uncertain. The CDR3 runs to 12 residues. Germline CDR1 LGHNT, CDR2 FRNRAP. Trimming removed 3 bases from V and 3 bases from J, with 3 bases in between. CDR3 DNA: TGTGCTAGTGGTTTAACCAATCAGCCCCAGCATTTT. It yields the protein CASGLTNQPQHF.

The chain carries TRBV7-3 and TRBJ1-1; D not resolved. This CDR3 is 14 amino acids long. Germline V gene lookup returns CDR1 SGHTA and CDR2 FQGTGA. V lost 3 bases and J 1 base, leaving 9 bases between the germline ends. The CDR3 loop is CASSLYGRNTEAFF. CDR3 DNA: TGTGCCAGCAGCTTGTACGGGCGGAACACTGAAGCTTTCTTT.

The chain recombines TRBV28 with TRBJ1-5; D is possibly TRBD1 (5 bases). Trimming stripped 5 bases from V and 0 bases from J, with 17 bases between. CDR1 is MDHEN, CDR2 SYDVKM, per germline. The CDR3 has 17 amino acids. Here the CDR3 DNA reads TGTGCCAGCAGTCCGAACAGGTTGGGGCATAGCAATCAGCCCCAGCATTTT. It translates to CASSPNRLGHSNQPQHF.

The genes are TRBV19 and TRBJ2-1, with D possibly matching TRBD2 (6 bases). Trimming took off 1 base at V and 1 base at J, with 17 bases between the two ends. This CDR3 has 18 amino acids. In germline, CDR1 is LNHDA, CDR2 SQIVND (reference sequence). The CDR3 bases are TGTGCCAGTAGTATAGTAGGAGGGAGTTCGGGTTCCTACAATGAGCAGTTCTTC. Translation gives CASSIVGGSSGSYNEQFF. The variable domain in full, completed from reference TRBV19 and TRBJ2-1, reads DGGITQSPKYLFRKEGQNVTLSCEQNLNHDAMYWYRQDPGQGLRLIYYSQIVNDFQKGDIAEGYSVSREKKESFPLTVTSAQKNPTAFYLCASSIVGGSSGSYNEQFFGPGTRLTVL.

The genes are TRBV19 and TRBJ1-1, with 7 bases lining up with TRBD1. V trimming: 5 bases; J trimming: 1 base; junction bases outside the gene matches: 10. Per germline, CDR1 LNHDA and CDR2 SQIVND (reference sequence). This CDR3 spans 16 amino acids. The CDR3: CASSSFRGKENTEAFF. In DNA form, the CDR3 reads TGTGCCAGTAGTTCTTTCAGGGGGAAGGAGAACACTGAAGCTTTCTTT.

The chain recombines TRBV7-9 with TRBJ1-1, with a weak D call TRBD1 (6 bases). The CDR3 totals 17 residues. Germline V CDR1 and CDR2: SEHNR, FQNEAQ (reference sequence). Between the trimmed V and J ends, which lost 3 bases and 0 bases, there was a span of 17 bases. The CDR3 DNA reads as TGTGCCAGCAGCTTCCAGTTGGTGGGGGCCGTGAACACTGAAGCTTTCTTT. This encodes CASSFQLVGAVNTEAFF.

In its sample, this clone was seen a few times. The rearrangement links TRBV13 to TRBJ1-1, with D maybe TRBD1 (6 bases). V lost 5 bases to trimming and J lost 0 bases, with 19 bases between them. Germline-derived CDR1 and CDR2 are PRHDT and FYEKMQ (reference sequence). The CDR3 covers 17 residues. CDR3 in amino acids: CASSPTYYRAVNTEAFF. CDR3 DNA sequence: TGTGCCAGCAGCCCTACATACTACAGGGCGGTGAACACTGAAGCTTTCTTT.

The gene calls are TRBV2 and TRBJ1-2, with 10 bases identical to TRBD1. Trimming cost V 2 bases and J 7 bases; bases outside gene matches: 10. The length of the CDR3 is 16 residues. The germline gives CDR1 SNHLY, CDR2 FYNNEI. The CDR3 nucleotides read TGTGCCAGCAGTGAACGGGTGACAGGGGGCGCGGGTGGCTACACCTTC. Its translation: CASSERVTGGAGGYTF.

The V call is TRBV4-1, the J call TRBJ2-2; 15 nucleotides agree with TRBD2. Germline V lookup: CDR1 MGHRA, CDR2 YSYEKL. CDR3 length equals 19 residues. Trimming removed 0 bases from V and 2 bases from J; junction bases left unmatched: 4. The CDR3 spells CASSQDRGLAGGNTGELFF. CDR3 nucleotides: TGCGCCAGCAGCCAAGATCGGGGACTAGCGGGGGGCAACACCGGGGAGCTGTTTTTT.

The chain is built from TRBV6-6 and TRBJ1-2, with D uncertain. V lost 0 bases and J 2 bases, leaving 7 bases between the germline ends. Germline V gene lookup returns CDR1 MNHNY and CDR2 SVGAGI (reference sequence). This CDR3 is 14 amino acids long. In DNA, the CDR3 is TGTGCCAGCAGTTACTCGGCGGGGAACTATGGCTACACCTTC. Its protein product is CASSYSAGNYGYTF.